This TCR beta chain was captured in a study of blood T cells in healthy people across ages (dated by TCRdb to the mid-2010s). For the wider study: Template switching captured roughly one uniquely barcoded TCR beta cDNA molecule per two T cells in model experiments. For two donors (one aged 18 to 29 and one aged 80 or older), the study analyzed two additional independent replicas of 1 million unique cDNA reads from the same blood draw. Donors were grouped into four age groups: young (average approximately 16 years), middle-aged (39), aged (about 59) and long-lived (around 82). Age-related changes in TCR beta repertoire diversity were measured in the study by deep sequencing normalized with unique cDNA molecular identifiers. Donors of different ages were randomly distributed across sequencing lanes to avoid experimental bias.

The research as a whole found: Estimates of total diversity from one million sequenced T cells were regarded as lower bounds and underestimates. Bulk unsorted PBMC profiling prevented conclusive comparison of naive and antigen-experienced compartments. Compared with the aged group, the long-lived group had more naive CD4+ T cells, fewer expanded clones and increased TCR diversity, suggesting age selection. The CMV infection status of donors was not known, potentially confounding age-related changes in expanded clonotypes. As age increased, observed TCR beta diversity per million T cells dropped in a roughly linear way, and a significant reduction was already evident by age about 36. Observed TCR beta diversity correlated strongly with the percentage of naive T cells measured by flow cytometry.

With regard to this clonotype: Its antigen is not yet known. The junction departs from germline at one end; a sequencing error may be responsible.

Library preparation was by 5' RACE. The instrument given in TCRdb is Illumina HiSeq 2500. The second PCR ran for roughly 7 to 11 cycles and used a J-beta primer mix along with a sample-barcoded 5' primer. A template-switch 5' adaptor carrying 12 random nucleotides introduced a unique molecular identifier onto each TCR beta cDNA molecule. Each sample yielded at least 3 million CDR3-containing paired-end reads. First-strand cDNA synthesis was performed from all RNA using the Mint cDNA synthesis kit, with priming by a TRBC-specific oligonucleotide. All cDNA was treated with uracil-DNA glycosylase and then went through a first 18-cycle PCR with the universal primers M1SS and BC2_uni_R. The published analysis was carried out like this. For normalization, 1 million high-quality reads, each with a distinct molecular identifier, were randomly selected from each sample. Instead of being binned into consensus sequences, reads that shared molecular identifiers were thrown out. CDR3 identification, clonotype clustering and error correction used MiTCR with a Q25 quality threshold and the strictest error-elimination algorithm. A nonparametric unseen species model with Euler transformation was used to estimate a lower bound on total TCR beta diversity. TCRdb's own reprocessing of the public reads used fastp at Q25 and MiXCR and kept productive beta chains. Entries are consolidated by CDR3 protein sequence, retaining the most common genes and DNA. Here the V and J calls rest on TCRdb's processing, not on the authors' analysis. The sample profile shows roughly 650,000 distinct CDR3 sequences; approximately 30% of them were found once. The ten largest clonotypes hold approximately 15% of the sample.

The CDR3 spans 14 residues, from the cysteine through the phenylalanine. Only the CDR3 region is kept as DNA, spanning 42 bases read in frame from base 1. The roughly 39 donors, aged about 6 to 100 years, were systemically healthy Caucasian individuals from Russia. Each donor gave 9 to 10 milliliters of peripheral blood, collected into EDTA-treated Vacutainer tubes. PBMCs were isolated by Ficoll-Paque density-gradient centrifugation, with at least 6.5 million obtained per sample. Trizol reagent was used to extract total RNA from the PBMCs, yielding at least 5 micrograms per sample. The percentages of naive CD45RAhigh/CD27high T cells were determined by flow cytometry on a PBMC aliquot from every donor.

Sequencing input: blood. The V and J segments used are TRBV12-3 or TRBV12-4 and TRBJ1-1, and TRBD1 may be the D gene, going by 5 matching bases. The receptor was derived from a woman at least 80 years old in good health. Donor details come from another sample of the same person, matched by shared clones. The CDR3 reads CAGSLGTVNTEAFF. The nucleotide sequence reads as follows: TGTGCCGGCAGTTTGGGGACCGTGAACACTGAAGCTTTCTTT.